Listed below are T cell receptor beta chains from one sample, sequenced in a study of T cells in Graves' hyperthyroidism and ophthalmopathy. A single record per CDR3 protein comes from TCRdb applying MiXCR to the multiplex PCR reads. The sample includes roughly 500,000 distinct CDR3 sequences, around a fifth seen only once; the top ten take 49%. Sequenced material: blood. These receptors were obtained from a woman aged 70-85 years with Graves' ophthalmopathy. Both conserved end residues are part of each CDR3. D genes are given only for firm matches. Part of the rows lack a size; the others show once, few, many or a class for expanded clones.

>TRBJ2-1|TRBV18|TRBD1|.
CASSLRDRHEQFF
TGTGCCAGCTCACTCAGGGACAGGCATGAGCAGTTCTTC
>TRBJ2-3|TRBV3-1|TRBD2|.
CASRGGTSGRTDTQYF
TGTGCCAGCAGGGGAGGGACTAGCGGGAGAACAGATACGCAGTATTTT
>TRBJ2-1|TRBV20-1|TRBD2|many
CSATTSAWTTYNEQFF
TGCAGTGCCACGACTAGCGCATGGACCACCTACAATGAGCAGTTCTTC
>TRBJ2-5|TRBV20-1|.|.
CSARAGKEAQYF
TGCAGTGCCAGAGCCGGGAAAGAGGCCCAGTACTTC
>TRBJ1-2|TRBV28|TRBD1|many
CASSPGQGVIDYGYTF
TGTGCCAGCAGTCCGGGACAGGGGGTGATCGACTATGGCTACACCTTC
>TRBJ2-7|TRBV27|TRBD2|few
CASSLSGLAVREQYF
TGTGCCAGCAGTTTATCGGGACTAGCGGTTCGGGAGCAGTACTTC
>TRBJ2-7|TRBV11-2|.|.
CASSLDSGGSHSYEQYF
TGTGCCAGCAGCTTAGATAGTGGGGGTAGCCACTCCTACGAGCAGTACTTC
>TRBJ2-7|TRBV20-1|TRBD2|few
CSARGSGSFFEQYF
TGCAGTGCTAGGGGTAGCGGGAGCTTTTTCGAGCAGTACTTC
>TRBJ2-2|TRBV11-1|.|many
CASSLALRVPGELFF
TGTGCCAGCAGCTTAGCCTTAAGGGTGCCCGGGGAGCTGTTTTTT
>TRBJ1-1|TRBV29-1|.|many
CSVERQLMNTEAFF
TGCAGCGTTGAACGGCAGCTCATGAACACTGAAGCTTTCTTT
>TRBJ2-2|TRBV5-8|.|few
CASRPRGGIGSGELFF
TGTGCCAGCAGACCGCGGGGCGGGATAGGATCCGGGGAGCTGTTTTTT
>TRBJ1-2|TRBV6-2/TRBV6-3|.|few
CASRRLLEGYGYTF
TGTGCCAGCAGAAGACTACTAGAAGGCTATGGCTACACCTTC
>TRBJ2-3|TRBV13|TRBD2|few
CASSYREGTQYF
TGTGCCAGCAGCTACCGGGAGGGTACGCAGTATTTT
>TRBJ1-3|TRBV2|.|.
CASTLQGTTIYF
TGTGCCAGCACCCTGCAGGGAACCACCATATATTTT
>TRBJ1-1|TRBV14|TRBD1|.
CASSPRTGVGNTEAFF
TGTGCCAGCAGCCCGAGGACAGGGGTGGGGAACACTGAAGCTTTCTTT
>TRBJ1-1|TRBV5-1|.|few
CASTTGGSTEAFF
TGCGCCAGCACCACTGGGGGCAGCACTGAAGCTTTCTTT
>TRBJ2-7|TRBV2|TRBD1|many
CASIIRDSRYEQYF
TGTGCCAGCATCATCCGGGACAGCCGCTACGAGCAGTACTTC
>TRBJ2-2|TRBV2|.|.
CASKTGETGELFF
TGTGCCAGCAAAACGGGGGAGACCGGGGAGCTGTTTTTT
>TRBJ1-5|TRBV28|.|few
CASRGPNSNQPQHF
TGTGCCAGCAGGGGGCCTAATAGCAATCAGCCCCAGCATTTT
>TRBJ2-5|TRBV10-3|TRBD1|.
CAISVSGTGNPQETQYF
TGTGCCATCAGTGTTTCCGGGACAGGGAACCCCCAAGAGACCCAGTACTTC
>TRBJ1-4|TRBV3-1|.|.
CASSQEGQKLFF
TGTGCCAGCAGCCAAGAGGGCCAAAAACTGTTTTTT
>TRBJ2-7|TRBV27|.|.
CASSGRDNPMEQYF
TGTGCCAGCAGTGGCCGGGACAACCCTATGGAGCAGTACTTC
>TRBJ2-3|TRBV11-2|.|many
CASSQRPRVHTQYF
TGTGCCAGCAGCCAACGCCCGAGGGTACATACGCAGTATTTT
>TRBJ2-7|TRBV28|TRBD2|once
CASSGPSGSLIYEQYF
TGTGCCAGCAGCGGGCCTAGCGGGAGTCTCATTTACGAGCAGTACTTC
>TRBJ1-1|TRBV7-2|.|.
CASSPRTFAGAFF
TGTGCCAGCAGCCCCAGGACATTCGCCGGGGCTTTCTTT
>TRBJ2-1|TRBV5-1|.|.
CASSPLGPNEQFF
TGCGCCAGCAGTCCCCTGGGCCCTAATGAGCAGTTCTTC
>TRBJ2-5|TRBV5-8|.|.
CASIVGDSPAETQYF
TGTGCCAGCATCGTAGGGGACTCCCCGGCTGAGACCCAGTACTTC
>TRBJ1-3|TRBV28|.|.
CASSLFGGSGNTIYF
TGTGCCAGCAGTTTATTCGGGGGCTCTGGAAACACCATATATTTT
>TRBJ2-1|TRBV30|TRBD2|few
CAWSGGRRLAGSFEQFF
TGTGCCTGGAGTGGTGGTAGGAGACTAGCGGGATCTTTTGAGCAGTTCTTC
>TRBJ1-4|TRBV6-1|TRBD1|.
CASSWTGRDEKLFF
TGTGCCAGCAGTTGGACAGGGAGGGACGAAAAACTGTTTTTT
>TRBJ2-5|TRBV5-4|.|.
CASSEVAGQETQYF
TGTGCCAGCAGCGAAGTCGCGGGGCAAGAGACCCAGTACTTC
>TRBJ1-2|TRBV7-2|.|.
CASSLDAAYSYGYTF
TGTGCCAGCAGCTTAGACGCAGCTTATTCTTATGGCTACACCTTC
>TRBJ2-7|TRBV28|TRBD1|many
CASSNLGQSSYEQYF
TGTGCCAGCAGTAATCTGGGACAGAGTTCCTACGAGCAGTACTTC
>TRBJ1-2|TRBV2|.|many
CASSVANAKGYTF
TGTGCCAGCAGTGTGGCGAACGCTAAGGGCTACACCTTC
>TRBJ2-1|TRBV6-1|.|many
CASRIAAPDEQFF
TGTGCCAGCAGAATAGCGGCGCCTGATGAGCAGTTCTTC
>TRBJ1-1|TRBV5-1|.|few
CASSLRGTGNTEAFF
TGCGCCAGCAGCTTGCGAGGGACGGGAAACACTGAAGCTTTCTTT
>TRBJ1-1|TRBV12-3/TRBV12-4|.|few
CASSPPGADEAFF
TGTGCCAGCAGTCCCCCGGGGGCTGATGAAGCTTTCTTT
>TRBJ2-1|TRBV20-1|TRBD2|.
CSASTPRRGSGSFNEQFF
TGCAGTGCTAGTACCCCACGGAGGGGTAGCGGGAGCTTCAATGAGCAGTTCTTC
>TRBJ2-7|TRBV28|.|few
CASRPRQREYYEQYF
TGTGCCAGCCGTCCGCGGCAGAGGGAGTACTACGAGCAGTACTTC
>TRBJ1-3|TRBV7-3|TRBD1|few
CASSLIQGDGNTIYF
TGTGCCAGCAGCTTAATACAGGGGGATGGAAACACCATATATTTT